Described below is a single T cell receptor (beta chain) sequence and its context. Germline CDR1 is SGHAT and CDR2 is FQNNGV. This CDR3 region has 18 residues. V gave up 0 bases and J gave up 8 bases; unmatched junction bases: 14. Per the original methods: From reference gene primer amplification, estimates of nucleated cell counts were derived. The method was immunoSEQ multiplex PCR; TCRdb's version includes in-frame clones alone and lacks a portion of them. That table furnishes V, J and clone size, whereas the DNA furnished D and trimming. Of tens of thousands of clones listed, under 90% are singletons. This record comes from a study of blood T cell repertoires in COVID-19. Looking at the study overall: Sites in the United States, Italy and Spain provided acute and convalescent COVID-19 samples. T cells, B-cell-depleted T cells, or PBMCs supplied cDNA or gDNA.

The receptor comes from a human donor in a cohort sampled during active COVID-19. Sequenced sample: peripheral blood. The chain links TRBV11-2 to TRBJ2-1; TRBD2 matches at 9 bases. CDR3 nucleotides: TGTGCCAGCAGCTTAGAGCCCCGTTTAGTAGCGGGAGTCTATGAGCAGTTCTTC. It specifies CASSLEPRLVAGVYEQFF.